This TCR beta chain was captured in a study of a mutant IDH1 vaccine in newly diagnosed glioma. At the level of the study: Scheduled at week 35, visit V12 preceded visit V13, held at week 47. General study results and limits: Vaccination induced immune responses in about 93% of patients.

The repertoire was sequenced with immunoSEQ multiplex PCR; TCRdb's copy has only in-frame clones and lacks some. Altogether over 45,000 clones are present, less than 80% being singletons, with the ten largest covering 9.5% to 15%. This clone appeared a few times. What it binds is not known. Time point noted: week 35, safety follow-up. In every dose of vaccine, 300 ug of mutant IDH1 20-mer peptide was given alongside topical imiquimod. The receptor comes from a man aged 35-49 years with glioma. The sample consisted of PBMCs, taken from a glioma patient whose treatment included an IDH1 peptide vaccine.

CDR3 amino acids: CASSLRGGLESSYNEQFF. DNA of the CDR3: TGTGCCAGCAGCTTAAGGGGCGGGTTGGAAAGCTCCTACAATGAGCAGTTCTTC. The genes are TRBV7-9 and TRBJ2-1, with D perhaps being TRBD1 or TRBD2 (5 bases each). Germline CDR1 is SEHNR and CDR2 is FQNEAQ (reference sequence). The CDR3 is 18 residues long. The germline V and J ends were trimmed by 2 bases and 0 bases, with 17 bases remaining between them.